A single sample is the source of the 11 T cell receptor beta chains below, sequenced in a study of T-cell reconstitution after alpha-beta-depleted transplantation in children (dated by TCRdb to 2016 to 2017). Libraries were built with PCR. The listed sequencing device is Illumina HiSeq 2500. TCR library preparation used molecular barcoding, with unique molecular identifiers applied to normalize quantification of the TCRbeta repertoire. The public reads were quality trimmed at Q25 with fastp and then assembled into clones with MiXCR by TCRdb, keeping productive beta chains. Identical CDR3 protein sequences are pooled into one entry, listed with their most common genes and DNA. The table for this sample lists about 590,000 distinct CDR3 sequences; 10% to 15% of them were counted only once. Clones ranked in the top ten supply 2% to 2.5% of the sample. The sample's treatment or condition label, decoded: allogeneic hematopoietic cell transplantation with graft depleted of TCRalphabeta T cells and CD19 B cells.

Here the sequenced sample was PBMCs, mostly from graft donor cells, taken 360 days after TCRalphabeta/CD19-depleted stem cell transplant. The receptors originated from a male patient between 5 and 17 years old who had a stem cell transplant for acute myeloid leukemia, so the T cells may come from the graft donor.

The sample holds a few counts of this clonotype. The chain has TRBV29-1 and TRBJ2-5, with D unresolved. The V gene lost 7 bases and the J gene lost 1 base, with 13 bases spanning the gap. The CDR3 is 13 residues long. The germline gives CDR1 SQVTM, CDR2 ANQGSEA. In DNA form, the CDR3 reads TGCAGCGGAGGCATTGGCCCCCAAGAGACCCAGTACTTC. Encoded protein: CSGGIGPQETQYF.

This clonotype was counted ten times or more. The chain recombines TRBV5-6 with TRBJ2-7; 10 nucleotides line up with TRBD1. CDR3 length: 13 amino acids. Germline V gene data show CDR1 as SGHDT and CDR2 as YYEEEE. With 0 bases clipped from V and 6 bases from J, the junction kept 0 bases outside the gene matches. CDR3 nucleotides: TGTGCCAGCAGCTTGGGGACAGGGGGCGAGCAGTACTTC. Its translation is CASSLGTGGEQYF.

This clonotype was detected a few times. The chain is built from TRBV20-1 and TRBJ2-4, with D uncertain. V shed 0 bases and J shed 0 bases, with 12 bases lying between them. This CDR3 region has 16 residues. Germline CDR1 is DFQATT and CDR2 is SNEGSKA (reference sequence). The CDR3 is CSARERNPLAKNIQYF. CDR3 coding DNA: TGCAGTGCTAGAGAAAGAAACCCACTAGCCAAAAACATTCAGTACTTC.

The chain carries TRBV5-1 and TRBJ2-5, with 8 bases identical to TRBD1. From germline, CDR1 is SGHRS and CDR2 YFSETQ. V lost 2 bases to trimming and J lost 5 bases; unmatched junction nucleotides: 14. The CDR3 totals 17 residues. CDR3 residues: CASSFLSGGLVGETQYF. As DNA, the CDR3 is TGCGCCAGCAGCTTCCTGTCAGGGGGCCTAGTGGGGGAGACCCAGTACTTC.

This clonotype was seen a few times. The gene calls are TRBV9 and TRBJ2-1; the D is unclear. Germline CDR1 is SGDLS and CDR2 is YYNGEE. The CDR3 is made up of 13 amino acids. The V end lost 0 bases, the J end lost 6 bases, and 7 bases lay between the germline ends. CDR3 sequence: CASSVGQVNEQFF. The DNA of the CDR3 is TGTGCCAGCAGCGTAGGCCAGGTCAATGAGCAGTTCTTC.

The gene calls are TRBV2 and TRBJ2-7; possible D gene TRBD1, 5 bases. Trimming took 2 bases from V and 3 from J, leaving 14 bases between them. The germline V gene encodes CDR1 SNHLY and CDR2 FYNNEI. The CDR3 spans 15 residues. CDR3 DNA sequence: TGTGCCAGCAGTGAATACAGGAGAACAATCTACGAGCAGTACTTC. Residues: CASSEYRRTIYEQYF.

There are many counts of this clonotype. DNA of the CDR3: TGTGCCAGCAGTCCTGGACTAGCGAAAAGCTCCTACGAGCAGTACTTC. Residues: CASSPGLAKSSYEQYF. The V gene is TRBV6-2 or TRBV6-3, the J gene TRBJ2-7; 9 positions match TRBD2. V gave up 5 bases and J gave up 0 bases; unmatched junction bases: 8. This CDR3 is 16 amino acids long. From germline, CDR1 is MNHEY and CDR2 SVGEGT.

This clonotype occurred many times. The chain has TRBV6-2 or TRBV6-3 and TRBJ2-6; D not resolved. Trimming removed 7 bases from V and 1 base from J, with 14 bases in between. CDR3 size: 16 residues. Germline CDR1 reads MNHEY; CDR2 reads SVGEGT. The CDR3 DNA is TGTGCCAGCACCCTACTGATAGGATCTGGGGCCAACGTCCTGACTTTC. This encodes CASTLLIGSGANVLTF.

The chain has TRBV28 and TRBJ2-7, with 11 bases that match TRBD2. There are 18 residues in the CDR3. Germline lookup yields CDR1 MDHEN and CDR2 SYDVKM. The J segment lost 0 bases and the V segment lost 5 bases, leaving 12 bases of the junction unmatched. The CDR3 is CASSPNPRTSGFSYEQYF. CDR3 coding DNA: TGTGCCAGCAGTCCTAATCCTAGGACTAGCGGGTTCTCCTACGAGCAGTACTTC.

In this sample, this clonotype turned up many times. CDR3 coding DNA: TGTGCCAGCAGCCCCGTGGGGAAAGAGACCCAGTACTTC. This translates into CASSPVGKETQYF. This chain uses TRBV12-3 or TRBV12-4 with TRBJ2-5; D unclear. V was pared by 6 bases and J by 3 bases, with 11 bases between. CDR3 length: 13 residues.

The gene calls are TRBV12-3 or TRBV12-4 and TRBJ2-2, with 8 bases that match TRBD2. CDR3 length: 16 amino acids. V shed 3 bases, J shed 1 base, and the junction held 4 bases outside the gene matches. The CDR3 coding sequence is TGTGCCAGCAGTTTTATTAGCGGGGTGAACACCGGGGAGCTGTTTTTT. Its protein is CASSFISGVNTGELFF.